Below are 7 T cell receptor beta chains sequenced from a single sample in a study of blood T cell repertoires in COVID-19 (dated by TCRdb to between 2020 and 2021). The library was obtained by the immunoSEQ multiplex PCR assay. TCRdb took this table from immuneACCESS and kept in-frame rearrangements with V and J called. Such tables lack part of the clones; where checked against another copy, unresolved V genes explain under half of the gap, and the rest is unexplained. The sample table holds 150,000 to 200,000 clones, of which over 75% were seen once. The ten largest clones represent approximately 9% of the sample. Sequenced material: PBMCs or T cells enriched from blood (not recorded which). These receptors were taken from a woman between 18 and 29 years old who had recovered from COVID-19.

The rearrangement joins TRBV19 to TRBJ2-7; TRBD2 matches 8 bases. Per the germline V gene, CDR1 is LNHDA and CDR2 is SQIVND (reference sequence). The CDR3 is 14 amino acids. V shed 7 bases and J 0 bases; nucleotides not matched to a gene: 5. This CDR3 is CASTTAGGSYEQYF. In DNA form, the CDR3 reads TGTGCCAGTACGACCGCGGGAGGCTCCTACGAGCAGTACTTC.

This sequence joins TRBV7-9 and TRBJ1-3; D gene uncertain. This CDR3 spans 15 amino acids. CDR1 SEHNR and CDR2 FQNEAQ come from the germline V gene (reference sequence). V was shortened by 3 bases and J by 0 bases, with 9 bases between the two germline ends. The CDR3 spells CASSFGPVSGNTIYF. The DNA for the CDR3 is TGTGCCAGCAGCTTCGGTCCCGTCTCTGGAAACACCATATATTTT. The whole variable domain, filled in from reference TRBV7-9 and TRBJ1-3, reads DTGVSQNPRHKITKRGQNVTFRCDPISEHNRLYWYRQTLGQGPEFLTYFQNEAQLEKSRLLSDRFSAERPKGSFSTLEIQRTEQGDSAMYLCASSFGPVSGNTIYFGEGSWLTVV.

V and J are TRBV19 and TRBJ2-3; D unclear. CDR1 is LNHDA and CDR2 is SQIVND in the germline V gene (reference sequence). The CDR3 is 16 amino acids. The ends were cut back, 3 bases at V and 0 bases at J, with 13 bases in the middle. In DNA form, the CDR3 reads TGTGCCAGTAGTATCGTAGCATCTTATAGCACAGATACGCAGTATTTT. This gives the protein CASSIVASYSTDTQYF. Drawing the rest from reference TRBV19 and TRBJ2-3, the complete variable domain is DGGITQSPKYLFRKEGQNVTLSCEQNLNHDAMYWYRQDPGQGLRLIYYSQIVNDFQKGDIAEGYSVSREKKESFPLTVTSAQKNPTAFYLCASSIVASYSTDTQYFGPGTRLTVL.

This rearrangement joins TRBV2 to TRBJ2-5, with TRBD2 as a possible D gene (5 bases). The CDR3 extends over 13 amino acids. Germline CDR1 is SNHLY and CDR2 is FYNNEI. Trimming removed 7 bases from V and 1 base from J, with 10 bases in between. The CDR3 here is CASTRTRQETQYF. CDR3 in DNA: TGTGCCAGCACCAGGACTCGCCAAGAGACCCAGTACTTC. Complete variable domain (other parts from reference TRBV2 and TRBJ2-5): EPEVTQTPSHQVTQMGQEVILRCVPISNHLYFYWYRQILGQKVEFLVSFYNNEISEKSEIFDDQFSVERPDGSNFTLKIRSTKLEDSAMYFCASTRTRQETQYFGPGTRLLVL.

The chain couples TRBV25-1 to TRBJ1-6; tentative D call: TRBD1 (5 bases). The V gene's germline CDR1 is MGHDK and CDR2 SYGVNS. This CDR3 region has 15 residues. The V end was cut by 5 bases, the J end by 9 bases, with 17 bases between. The CDR3 here is CASSQVDSFTSPLHF. CDR3 nucleotide sequence: TGTGCCAGCAGTCAAGTTGACAGTTTCACTTCACCCCTCCACTTT.

The chain recombines TRBV28 with TRBJ2-7; TRBD1 agrees at 8 bases. V lost 6 bases to trimming and J lost 2 bases; unmatched junction nucleotides: 18. This CDR3 contains 18 residues. The V gene's germline CDR1 is MDHEN and CDR2 SYDVKM. CDR3 in DNA: TGTGCCAGCAGCTCCTTCAGGGGACAGGCCCGAGGAACCTACGAGCAGTACTTC. Translating gives CASSSFRGQARGTYEQYF.

The J gene is TRBJ1-6, the V gene TRBV4-1, with D hard to call. This CDR3 comprises 17 residues. The V end lost 0 bases, the J end lost 7 bases, and 16 bases lay between the germline ends. The V gene's germline CDR1 is MGHRA and CDR2 YSYEKL. The CDR3 here is CASSQENRGSSNSPLHF. The CDR3 DNA reads TGCGCCAGCAGCCAAGAAAACAGAGGGTCCTCAAATTCACCCCTCCACTTT.